The subject of this entry is one T cell receptor (beta chain). TCRdb re-analysed the multiplex PCR reads in MiXCR, keeping a single row per CDR3 protein. There are 150,000 to 200,000 distinct CDR3 sequences in the sample; approximately 33% occur only once, and 4% to 5.5% lies in the top ten. This specimen comes from a study of breast tumors, draining lymph nodes, adjacent tissues. Looked up from germline, CDR1 is SGHNT and CDR2 is YENEEA. The CDR3 has 14 amino acids. Trimming shortened V by 7 bases and J by 11 bases, and 22 bases separated the two germline ends. Samples came from axillary lymph nodes draining the breast cancer.

This clonotype was obtained from a female donor with breast cancer. Some clones in this sample may be carry-over from other donors' samples. The sequenced sample was axillary lymph node tissue. V usage is TRBV11-3 and J usage is TRBJ2-3; tentatively, D is TRBD1 (6 bases). The DNA of the CDR3 is TGTGCCAGCACCCCAGGGGCAGGCTACAATGAGCAGTATTTT. It encodes CASTPGAGYNEQYF.